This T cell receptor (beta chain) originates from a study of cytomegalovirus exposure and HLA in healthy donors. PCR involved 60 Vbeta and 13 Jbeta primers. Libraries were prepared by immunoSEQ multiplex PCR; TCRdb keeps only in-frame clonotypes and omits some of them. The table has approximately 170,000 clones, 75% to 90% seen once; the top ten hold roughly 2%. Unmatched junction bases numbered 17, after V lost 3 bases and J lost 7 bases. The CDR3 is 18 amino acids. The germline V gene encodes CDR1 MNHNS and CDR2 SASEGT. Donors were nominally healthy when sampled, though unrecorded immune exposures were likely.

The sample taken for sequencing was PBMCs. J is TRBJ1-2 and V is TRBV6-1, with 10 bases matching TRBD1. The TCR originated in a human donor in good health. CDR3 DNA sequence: TGTGCCAGCAGTGAGACAGGGACAGGGGCCGCAAGGCCCCGTGGCTACACCTTC. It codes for CASSETGTGAARPRGYTF.